This entry is about one TCR beta chain. Its antigen is not identified. This specimen belongs to a study of cytotoxic CD8 clonotypes in ibrutinib-treated CLL. Study observations and caveats: Few clonotypes were public, and these shrank or held steady under treatment. Having risen at ibrutinib response, clonality had fallen back toward baseline by progression.

The CDR3 contains 15 residues. Germline loops: CDR1 MDHEN, CDR2 SYDVKM. With V trimmed by 7 bases and J by 4 bases, 9 bases remained unmatched. Sequencing sought depths of 1 in 200,000 to 1 in 1 million T cells. Measured with immunoSEQ multiplex PCR; TCRdb has only the in-frame clones, and not every one. The sample has 150,000 to 200,000 clones; about 88% are singletons. The sequencing used PBMCs, collected at disease progression, from a patient treated with ibrutinib. The source is a human donor with chronic lymphocytic leukemia. The chain is built from TRBV28 and TRBJ2-7, with 11 bases that match TRBD2. The CDR3 DNA reads as TGTGCCAGCAACCCGACCGGGACTAGCGGTTACGAGCAGTACTTC. It translates to CASNPTGTSGYEQYF.